The 20 T cell receptor beta chains below were found in one sample sequenced in a study of cytomegalovirus exposure and HLA in healthy donors. This table comes from immunoSEQ multiplex PCR, and its TCRdb copy is limited to in-frame clones, with some not included. The top ten hold over 0.7% of the sample, which has about 280,000 clones, roughly 90% seen once. Sequencing input: PBMCs. The receptors here all came from a woman under 30 in good health and CMV-seronegative.

The chain links TRBV10-3 to TRBJ2-7, with D tentatively TRBD2 (6 bases). The CDR3 loop spans 14 amino acids. CDR1 and CDR2 (germline): ENHRY, SYGVKD. The V end was cut by 4 bases, the J end by 3 bases, with 13 bases between. In DNA, the CDR3 is TGTGCCATCAGTGGGGGCATAGCGGTCTACGAGCAGTACTTC. Amino acid sequence: CAISGGIAVYEQYF.

The chain is built from TRBV2 and TRBJ2-2; 7 bases align to TRBD2. CDR3 length: 17 amino acids. The germline CDR1 and CDR2 sequences are SNHLY and FYNNEI. J lost 4 bases, V lost 3 bases, and 11 bases had no gene match. The CDR3 here is CASSEKKGLPGTGELFF. The CDR3 DNA follows: TGTGCCAGCAGTGAGAAGAAGGGACTACCGGGCACCGGGGAGCTGTTTTTT.

The chain joins TRBV6-1 to TRBJ2-5; D unclear. The CDR3 has 13 residues. Germline V gives CDR1 MNHNS, CDR2 SASEGT. Trimming removed 8 bases at V and 5 bases at J, with 15 bases between. The CDR3 spells CASRRPAGETQYF. As DNA, the CDR3 is TGTGCCAGCCGGAGACCAGCCGGGGAGACCCAGTACTTC.

The V gene is TRBV28, the J gene TRBJ2-7; 10 positions match TRBD2. V shed 5 bases, J shed 9 bases, and the junction held 4 bases outside the gene matches. The CDR3 runs 12 residues. The V gene's germline CDR1 is MDHEN and CDR2 SYDVKM. This CDR3 reads CASSTVAGGQYF. DNA of the CDR3: TGTGCCAGCAGTACTGTAGCGGGAGGGCAGTACTTC.

The J gene is TRBJ2-5, the V gene TRBV14; TRBD1 might be the D (6 bases). V lost 8 bases and J 3 bases, leaving 10 bases between the germline ends. The CDR3 is made up of 12 amino acids. Germline V CDR1 and CDR2: SGHDN, FVKESK. CDR3 sequence reads: CASAGAEETQYF. The CDR3 DNA reads TGTGCCAGCGCAGGGGCAGAAGAGACCCAGTACTTC.

V is TRBV6-1 and J is TRBJ2-7, with D possibly TRBD1 on 6 matching bases. The ends were cut back, 0 bases at V and 6 bases at J, with 12 bases in the middle. This CDR3 is built from 14 residues. From germline, CDR1 is MNHNS and CDR2 SASEGT. The CDR3 region is CASSEAGARGEQYF. The CDR3 region has the DNA TGTGCCAGCAGTGAAGCGGGGGCTCGTGGCGAGCAGTACTTC.

The V gene is TRBV28, the J gene TRBJ1-4; D remains ambiguous. V lost 2 bases, J lost 0 bases, and 4 bases lay in between. This CDR3 is built from 14 residues. Germline assignment: CDR1 MDHEN and CDR2 SYDVKM. CDR3: CASSLLATNEKLFF. The CDR3, as DNA: TGTGCCAGCAGTTTACTTGCAACTAATGAAAAACTGTTTTTT.

This sequence joins TRBV6-6 and TRBJ1-2, with 9 bases lining up with TRBD1. Unmatched junction bases numbered 4, after V lost 1 base and J lost 4 bases. This CDR3 has 15 residues. The germline CDR1 and CDR2 sequences are MNHNY and SVGAGI (reference sequence). CDR3 protein: CASSYLGQGAYGYTF. CDR3 sequence (DNA): TGTGCCAGCAGTTACTTGGGACAGGGAGCCTATGGCTACACCTTC.

CDR3 in amino acids: CASSPVSGRGTGANVLTF. CDR3 in DNA: TGTGCCAGCAGTCCCGTCAGCGGGAGGGGAACTGGGGCCAACGTCCTGACTTTC. The chain links TRBV7-3 to TRBJ2-6; 10 bases match TRBD2. Germline V lookup: CDR1 SGHTA, CDR2 FQGTGA. Trimming removed 6 bases from V and 2 bases from J; junction bases left unmatched: 10. The CDR3 is made up of 18 amino acids.

V gene TRBV5-4 combines with J gene TRBJ2-2; weak D call: TRBD1 (5 bases). The V gene lost 4 bases and the J gene lost 5 bases, with 6 bases spanning the gap. The CDR3 is 12 amino acids. Germline V gene sequence: CDR1 SGHNT, CDR2 YYREEE (reference sequence). The CDR3 loop reads CASSPGTGELFF. In nucleotides, the CDR3 is TGTGCCAGCAGCCCAGGGACCGGGGAGCTGTTTTTT.

The chain recombines TRBV27 with TRBJ2-7; TRBD1 might be the D (6 bases). The CDR3 is made up of 15 amino acids. Deletions cut 5 bases from V and 3 bases from J, with 17 bases between. The germline V gene encodes CDR1 MNHEY and CDR2 SMNVEV (reference sequence). The CDR3 DNA is TGTGCCAGCAGTCATGAACAGGGAACGGGCTACGAGCAGTACTTC. This gives the protein CASSHEQGTGYEQYF.

This clone showed up just a few times. This rearrangement joins TRBV29-1 to TRBJ1-2; 11 bases are a match to TRBD1. Trimming took 6 bases from V and 5 from J; bases not matched to a gene: 5. The CDR3 runs to 13 residues. Germline loops: CDR1 SQVTM, CDR2 ANQGSEA. The CDR3 DNA reads TGCAGCGTCACCCGGGACAGGGGGTATGGCTACACCTTC. This codes for CSVTRDRGYGYTF.

The count of this clone is one. The gene calls are TRBV18 and TRBJ2-3, with D unresolved. The CDR3 is 13 residues long. The germline CDR1 and CDR2 sequences are KGHSH and LQKENI. The V end was cut by 3 bases, the J end by 6 bases, with 10 bases between. As DNA, the CDR3 is TGTGCCAGCTCACCTAAGAGCGAGGATACGCAGTATTTT. It specifies CASSPKSEDTQYF.

The gene calls are TRBV6-5 and TRBJ2-3; 7 nucleotides match TRBD2. Looked up from germline, CDR1 is MNHEY and CDR2 is SVGAGI. This CDR3 spans 16 amino acids. V shed 0 bases and J 1 base; nucleotides not matched to a gene: 4. The CDR3 loop is CASSYSSGVGTDTQYF. CDR3 nucleotide sequence: TGTGCCAGCAGTTACTCGAGCGGGGTAGGCACAGATACGCAGTATTTT.

This sequence joins TRBV6-1 and TRBJ2-2; 14 bases align to TRBD2. Germline lookup yields CDR1 MNHNS and CDR2 SASEGT. The CDR3 is 16 residues long. Trimming took 4 bases from V and 8 from J; bases not matched to a gene: 6. CDR3 amino acids: CASSVPGLAGVGELFF. As DNA, the CDR3 is TGTGCCAGCAGTGTTCCGGGACTAGCGGGGGTTGGGGAGCTGTTTTTT.

This rearrangement joins TRBV5-6 to TRBJ1-5; D unresolved. This CDR3 is 15 amino acids long. From germline, CDR1 is SGHDT and CDR2 YYEEEE. V dropped 1 base and J dropped 1 base, with 9 bases sitting between them. CDR3 amino acids: CASSLFAESNQPQHF. The CDR3 nucleotides read TGTGCCAGCAGCTTGTTCGCTGAGAGCAATCAGCCCCAGCATTTT.

The chain is built from TRBV13 and TRBJ2-7; 10 nucleotides match TRBD1. The CDR3 has 15 amino acids. Germline trimming cut 5 bases from V and 1 base from J; bases unmatched to any gene: 5. The V gene's germline CDR1 is PRHDT and CDR2 FYEKMQ (reference sequence). CDR3 region: CASSPGQGPSYEQYF. CDR3 DNA sequence: TGTGCCAGCAGCCCGGGACAGGGGCCTTCCTACGAGCAGTACTTC.

This rearrangement joins TRBV9 to TRBJ2-1; 7 bases fit TRBD2. Germline loops: CDR1 SGDLS, CDR2 YYNGEE. Germline trimming cut 3 bases from V and 9 bases from J; bases unmatched to any gene: 12. CDR3 length equals 15 residues. The CDR3 reads CASSGMAGAPSEQFF. CDR3 DNA sequence: TGTGCCAGCAGCGGGATGGCGGGAGCTCCAAGTGAGCAGTTCTTC.

The rearrangement links TRBV5-4 to TRBJ2-2, with 10 bases aligning to TRBD2. V lost 0 bases and J lost 7; bases outside the gene matches: 9. The CDR3 length is 17 residues. Germline assignment: CDR1 SGHNT and CDR2 YYREEE (reference sequence). CDR3: CASSLGALAGVDGELFF. The CDR3 nucleotides are TGTGCCAGCAGCTTGGGGGCGCTAGCGGGAGTAGACGGGGAGCTGTTTTTT.

The chain uses TRBV4-1 and TRBJ2-7; weak D call: TRBD1 (5 bases). The V gene's germline CDR1 is MGHRA and CDR2 YSYEKL. The CDR3 runs to 16 residues. Trimming cost V 5 bases and J 2 bases, with 19 bases left between them. The CDR3: CASSARSPQGTYEQYF. Written as DNA, the CDR3 is TGCGCCAGCAGCGCCCGGTCGCCCCAGGGCACCTACGAGCAGTACTTC.